This T cell receptor beta chain originates from a study of blood T cell repertoires in COVID-19. The CDR3 loop spans 14 amino acids. Trimming took 9 bases from V and 6 from J, leaving 18 bases between them. Germline V gene sequence: CDR1 MGHDK, CDR2 SYGVNS. Generated by immunoSEQ multiplex PCR, the TCRdb table keeps only in-frame clones and is missing some. The table shows roughly 110,000 clones, with 85% to 90% occurring only once. This chain links TRBV25-1 with TRBJ2-1; D is perhaps TRBD1 (6 bases). Input material: peripheral blood. The TCR originated in a woman between 50 and 59 years old with acute or convalescent COVID-19. The CDR3 here is CASKFGTNSNEQFF. DNA of the CDR3: TGTGCCAGTAAATTCGGGACAAATTCCAATGAGCAGTTCTTC.